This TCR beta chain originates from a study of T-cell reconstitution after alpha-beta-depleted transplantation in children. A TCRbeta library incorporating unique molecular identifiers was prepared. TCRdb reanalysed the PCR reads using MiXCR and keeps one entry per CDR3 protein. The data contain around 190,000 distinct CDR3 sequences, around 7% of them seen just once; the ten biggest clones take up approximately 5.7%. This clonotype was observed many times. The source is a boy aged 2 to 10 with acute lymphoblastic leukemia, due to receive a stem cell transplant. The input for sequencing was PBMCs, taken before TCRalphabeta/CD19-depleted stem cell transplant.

The DNA for the CDR3 is TGCAGTGCTAGTCCGAACAGGGGTGGCCTTTCTGGGGCCAACGTCCTGACTTTC. This codes for CSASPNRGGLSGANVLTF. The V gene is TRBV20-1, the J gene TRBJ2-6; the match to TRBD1 covers 7 bases. The CDR3 totals 18 residues. Germline V gives CDR1 DFQATT, CDR2 SNEGSKA (reference sequence). V was clipped by 3 bases and J by 1 base; unmatched bases: 12.